Shown below are 24 T cell receptor beta chains from a single sample sequenced in a study of beta chain features in type 1 diabetes. Overall study findings and caveats: Patients with Type 1 diabetes showed moderately but significantly shorter TCRB CDR3s in all four CD4+ subsets.

As every portion of the isolated RNA was reverse transcribed, the sequencing read expressed TCRB transcripts. Clones were read by immunoSEQ multiplex PCR, and TCRdb kept only the in-frame ones, dropping some. The data hold 150,000 or so clones, with about 8.3% observed a single time. These receptors' antigens are unknown. The specimen was central memory CD4+ T cells from blood. These TCRs come from a woman under 30 with type 1 diabetes.

This clone was counted a few times. The V gene is TRBV5-1, the J gene TRBJ2-4; D is possibly TRBD1 (6 bases). The CDR3 runs 16 residues. V was pared by 4 bases and J by 0 bases, with 14 bases between. CDR1 is SGHRS, CDR2 YFSETQ, per germline. The CDR3 spells CASSQQGWLAKNIQYF. CDR3 nucleotide sequence: TGCGCCAGCAGCCAACAGGGTTGGTTAGCCAAAAACATTCAGTACTTC. Complete variable domain (other parts from reference TRBV5-1 and TRBJ2-4): KAGVTQTPRYLIKTRGQQVTLSCSPISGHRSVSWYQQTPGQGLQFLFEYFSETQRNKGNFPGRFSGRQFSNSRSEMNVSTLELGDSALYLCASSQQGWLAKNIQYFGAGTRLSVL.

The chain recombines TRBV25-1 with TRBJ2-7, with TRBD2 matching over 11 bases. Germline V gene data show CDR1 as MGHDK and CDR2 as SYGVNS. This CDR3 has 13 amino acids. J gave up 4 bases and V 7 bases, and 3 bases lay outside the gene matches. The CDR3 sequence: CASILAGGYEQYF. For the CDR3, the DNA is TGTGCCAGCATCCTAGCGGGAGGTTACGAGCAGTACTTC.

V gene TRBV5-1 combines with J gene TRBJ1-2; tentative D call: TRBD1 (6 bases). V lost 5 bases and J lost 0, with 14 bases in between. This CDR3 has 15 amino acids. Germline CDR1 and CDR2: SGHRS and YFSETQ. The CDR3 sequence: CASSPDGQPNYGYTF. Here the CDR3 DNA reads TGCGCCAGCAGTCCGGATGGACAGCCTAACTATGGCTACACCTTC. Drawing the rest from reference TRBV5-1 and TRBJ1-2, the complete variable domain is KAGVTQTPRYLIKTRGQQVTLSCSPISGHRSVSWYQQTPGQGLQFLFEYFSETQRNKGNFPGRFSGRQFSNSRSEMNVSTLELGDSALYLCASSPDGQPNYGYTFGSGTRLTVV.

This clone was seen more than once but under ten times. The V gene is TRBV2, the J gene TRBJ2-2; D might be TRBD1 (6 bases). V was cut by 8 bases and J by 6 bases, with 16 bases left in between. Germline assignment: CDR1 SNHLY and CDR2 FYNNEI. This CDR3 region has 14 residues. The CDR3 coding sequence is TGTGCCAGCGGGGGACACGCCTCCCCCGGGGAGCTGTTTTTT. Residues: CASGGHASPGELFF.

This clone was seen a few times. The chain combines TRBV7-2 with TRBJ2-7, with a tentative D call TRBD2 (5 bases). The length of the CDR3 is 13 residues. Trimming took 1 base from V and 4 from J, leaving 8 bases between them. The germline CDR1 and CDR2 sequences are SGHTA and FQGNSA. CDR3 coding DNA: TGTGCCAGCAGCTTAGGGGAGAGTTACGAGCAGTACTTC. Amino acid sequence: CASSLGESYEQYF.

This clone was found a few times. CDR3 protein: CASSTGVGYNQPQHF. The DNA for the CDR3 is TGTGCCAGCAGTACAGGGGTGGGGTACAATCAGCCCCAGCATTTT. This rearrangement joins TRBV6-6 to TRBJ1-5; the match to TRBD1 covers 7 bases. The J segment lost 3 bases and the V segment lost 5 bases, leaving 7 bases of the junction unmatched. The germline gives CDR1 MNHNY, CDR2 SVGAGI (reference sequence). CDR3 length: 15 amino acids.

This clone turned up a few times. The rearrangement links TRBV29-1 to TRBJ2-7; a possible D gene is TRBD1 (6 bases). CDR1 and CDR2 (germline): SQVTM, ANQGSEA. There are 13 residues in the CDR3. Trimming took 6 bases from V and 7 from J, leaving 19 bases between them. CDR3 loop: CSVTRVQRGEQYF. CDR3 in DNA: TGCAGCGTAACCCGGGTTCAAAGGGGGGAGCAGTACTTC.

This clone came up a few times. The CDR3 spells CASGQSNNYGYTF. CDR3 DNA: TGTGCCAGCGGGCAGTCGAATAACTATGGCTACACCTTC. This chain joins TRBV7-9 and TRBJ1-2; unclear D gene. CDR1 and CDR2 (germline): SEHNR, FQNEAQ (reference sequence). V dropped 8 bases and J dropped 1 base, with 11 bases sitting between them. The CDR3 covers 13 residues.

Only a few counts were recorded for this clone. This chain links TRBV11-2 with TRBJ2-7, with a possible D match to TRBD1 (6 bases). CDR1 SGHAT and CDR2 FQNNGV come from the germline V gene. V lost 7 bases and J lost 2, with 18 bases in between. The CDR3 spans 15 residues. As DNA, the CDR3 is TGTGCCAGCACCAAACCAGGGGCAGGGACCTACGAGCAGTACTTC. Protein product: CASTKPGAGTYEQYF.

This clone was observed a handful of times. The rearrangement uses TRBV28 and TRBJ2-1; D unclear. The CDR3 spans 13 residues. Germline V lookup: CDR1 MDHEN, CDR2 SYDVKM. V lost 7 bases, J lost 3 bases, and 10 bases lay in between. As DNA, the CDR3 is TGTGCCAGCACCACACCTCACTACAATGAGCAGTTCTTC. This codes for CASTTPHYNEQFF.

This clone was counted only a few times. The same CDR3 also results from other DNA sequences found in this sample. The chain is built from TRBV11-2 and TRBJ1-1, with D unresolved. Trimming shortened V by 0 bases and J by 0 bases, and 8 bases separated the two germline ends. Per the germline V gene, CDR1 is SGHAT and CDR2 is FQNNGV. The CDR3 is 15 residues long. CDR3 region: CASSLDPGMNTEAFF. The CDR3 DNA reads as TGTGCCAGCAGCTTAGATCCGGGGATGAACACTGAAGCTTTCTTT.

This chain joins TRBV6-6 and TRBJ2-7, with D perhaps TRBD2 (6 bases). Trimming cost V 5 bases and J 7 bases, with 12 bases left between them. The CDR3 length is 12 residues. Germline assignment: CDR1 MNHNY and CDR2 SVGAGI (reference sequence). The CDR3 DNA reads as TGTGCCAGCAGTGGGGTAAGCGGGGAGCAGTACTTC. Protein sequence: CASSGVSGEQYF.

In its sample, this clone was seen a few times. V and J are TRBV9 and TRBJ2-7, with D tentatively TRBD2 (7 bases). Trimming left V 4 bases short and J 6 bases short, with 14 bases between. The germline gives CDR1 SGDLS, CDR2 YYNGEE. This CDR3 is built from 13 residues. CDR3 region: CASSLEGGSEQYF. The CDR3 bases are TGTGCCAGCAGCCTCGAGGGGGGGAGCGAGCAGTACTTC.

A few counts support this clone. The V call is TRBV30, the J call TRBJ2-1; the D is unclear. This CDR3 has 11 amino acids. Trimming removed 3 bases at V and 4 bases at J, with 4 bases between. In germline, CDR1 is GTSNPN, CDR2 SVGIG (reference sequence). CDR3 sequence reads: CAWSGYNEQFF. The CDR3 nucleotides are TGTGCCTGGAGCGGTTACAATGAGCAGTTCTTC.

Comment on this clone: This sample also contains other DNA sequences that code for the same CDR3. This chain links TRBV29-1 with TRBJ2-3, with 11 bases lining up with TRBD2. V was pared by 6 bases and J by 4 bases, with 6 bases of the junction left unmatched. Germline V gene data show CDR1 as SQVTM and CDR2 as ANQGSEA. The CDR3 is made up of 14 amino acids. The chain's CDR3 is CSVLLAGVSDTQYF. CDR3 nucleotides: TGCAGCGTCCTACTAGCGGGAGTCTCAGATACGCAGTATTTT.

The chain carries TRBV2 and TRBJ1-4, with D possibly being TRBD1 (5 bases). This CDR3 has 15 residues. Germline lookup yields CDR1 SNHLY and CDR2 FYNNEI. V was trimmed by 2 bases and J by 7 bases, leaving 14 bases between them. For the CDR3, the DNA is TGTGCCAGCAGTGAAACGGGGCCGCGGGGTGAAAAACTGTTTTTT. This sequence encodes CASSETGPRGEKLFF. Looking up the rest from reference TRBV2 and TRBJ1-4 gives the full variable domain: EPEVTQTPSHQVTQMGQEVILRCVPISNHLYFYWYRQILGQKVEFLVSFYNNEISEKSEIFDDQFSVERPDGSNFTLKIRSTKLEDSAMYFCASSETGPRGEKLFFGSGTQLSVL.

The V call is TRBV4-2, the J call TRBJ2-1; a possible D gene is TRBD2 (5 bases). The CDR3 covers 15 residues. CDR1 LGHNA and CDR2 YNFKEQ come from the germline V gene. Trimming removed 0 bases from V and 6 bases from J, with 12 bases in between. The CDR3 DNA reads TGTGCCAGCAGCCAAGACGAACTAGTGACCAATGAGCAGTTCTTC. Translated, it gives CASSQDELVTNEQFF.

The chain uses TRBV5-1 and TRBJ2-1; TRBD2 aligns across 8 bases. The trim removed 4 bases at V and 4 bases at J, leaving 10 bases unmatched. Germline-derived CDR1 and CDR2 are SGHRS and YFSETQ. CDR3 length equals 16 residues. The CDR3 DNA sequence: TGCGCCAGCAGCCTGGACGGCGGGGGGCCTTACAATGAGCAGTTCTTC. Its translation is CASSLDGGGPYNEQFF. The whole variable domain, filled in from reference TRBV5-1 and TRBJ2-1, reads KAGVTQTPRYLIKTRGQQVTLSCSPISGHRSVSWYQQTPGQGLQFLFEYFSETQRNKGNFPGRFSGRQFSNSRSEMNVSTLELGDSALYLCASSLDGGGPYNEQFFGPGTRLTVL.

This chain links TRBV7-3 with TRBJ2-5, with 7 bases lining up with TRBD2. Germline V lookup: CDR1 SGHTA, CDR2 FQGTGA. The CDR3 is 15 residues long. The V segment lost 2 bases and the J segment 5 bases; nucleotides outside the gene matches: 8. CDR3 sequence: CASSLGAGVAETQYF. CDR3 nucleotides: TGTGCCAGCAGCTTAGGCGCGGGAGTCGCTGAGACCCAGTACTTC.

The CDR3 loop reads CASSLVGEETQYF. DNA of the CDR3: TGTGCCAGCAGCTTAGTAGGAGAAGAGACCCAGTACTTC. The chain employs TRBV7-9 and TRBJ2-5; no clear D gene. CDR1 is SEHNR, CDR2 FQNEAQ, per germline (reference sequence). The CDR3 totals 13 residues. With 1 base removed from V and 3 bases from J, the gap between germline ends came to 6 bases.

This clone showed up many times. This chain uses TRBV30 with TRBJ2-5; the D is unclear. Trimming left V 3 bases short and J 5 bases short, with 7 bases between. From germline, CDR1 is GTSNPN and CDR2 SVGIG (reference sequence). The CDR3 spans 11 residues. CDR3 amino acids: CAWSFVETQYF. The CDR3 region has the DNA TGTGCCTGGAGCTTTGTTGAGACCCAGTACTTC.

This clone occurred many times. The chain links TRBV14 to TRBJ2-5; 9 positions match TRBD2. With V trimmed by 4 bases and J by 7 bases, 4 bases remained unmatched. The CDR3 loop spans 13 amino acids. Germline V gives CDR1 SGHDN, CDR2 FVKESK. The CDR3 loop is CASSPWREGTQYF. As DNA, the CDR3 is TGTGCCAGCAGCCCCTGGCGGGAGGGGACCCAGTACTTC.

This chain uses TRBV5-1 with TRBJ2-5; weak D call: TRBD2 (5 bases). The CDR3 consists of 13 residues. With 1 base removed from V and 4 bases from J, the gap between germline ends came to 8 bases. Germline V gene data show CDR1 as SGHRS and CDR2 as YFSETQ. As DNA, the CDR3 is TGCGCCAGCAGCTTGCCGGGGTTAGAGACCCAGTACTTC. This encodes CASSLPGLETQYF. Complete variable domain (other parts from reference TRBV5-1 and TRBJ2-5): KAGVTQTPRYLIKTRGQQVTLSCSPISGHRSVSWYQQTPGQGLQFLFEYFSETQRNKGNFPGRFSGRQFSNSRSEMNVSTLELGDSALYLCASSLPGLETQYFGPGTRLLVL.

V is TRBV11-3 and J is TRBJ2-1; no reliable D call. Germline V gene data show CDR1 as SGHNT and CDR2 as YENEEA. This CDR3 is built from 12 residues. V shed 5 bases and J shed 10 bases, with 12 bases lying between them. CDR3 nucleotide sequence: TGTGCCAGCAGCCCCGACTGGAGAGAGCAGTTCTTC. Residues: CASSPDWREQFF.